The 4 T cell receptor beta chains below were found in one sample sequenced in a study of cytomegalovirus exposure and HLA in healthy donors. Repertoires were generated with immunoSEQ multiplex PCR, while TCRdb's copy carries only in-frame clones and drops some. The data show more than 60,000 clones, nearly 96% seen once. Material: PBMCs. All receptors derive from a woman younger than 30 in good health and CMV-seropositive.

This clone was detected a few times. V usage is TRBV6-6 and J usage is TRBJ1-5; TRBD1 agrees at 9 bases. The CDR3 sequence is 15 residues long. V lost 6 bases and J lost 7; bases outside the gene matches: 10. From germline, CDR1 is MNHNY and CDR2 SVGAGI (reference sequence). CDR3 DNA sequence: TGTGCCAGCAGCCCGGGACAGGGCTCACCCCAGCCCCAGCATTTT. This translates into CASSPGQGSPQPQHF.

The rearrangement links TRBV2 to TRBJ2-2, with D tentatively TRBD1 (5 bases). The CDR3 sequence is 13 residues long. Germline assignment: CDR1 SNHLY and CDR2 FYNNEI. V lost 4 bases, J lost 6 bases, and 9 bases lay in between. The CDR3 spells CASSGTPPGELFF. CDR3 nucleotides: TGTGCCAGCAGTGGGACACCACCCGGGGAGCTGTTTTTT.

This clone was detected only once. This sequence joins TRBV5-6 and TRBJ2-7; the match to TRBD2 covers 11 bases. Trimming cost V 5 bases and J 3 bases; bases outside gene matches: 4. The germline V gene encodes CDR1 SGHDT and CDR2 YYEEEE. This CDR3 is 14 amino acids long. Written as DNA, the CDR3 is TGTGCCAGCAGACTAGCGGGAGTGGTCTACGAGCAGTACTTC. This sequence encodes CASRLAGVVYEQYF.

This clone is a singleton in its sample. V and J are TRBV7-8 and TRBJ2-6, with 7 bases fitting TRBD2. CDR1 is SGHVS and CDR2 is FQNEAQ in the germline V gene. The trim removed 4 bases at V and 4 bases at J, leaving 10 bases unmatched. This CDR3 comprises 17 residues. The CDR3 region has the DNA TGTGCCAGCAGCTCCCGGACTAGATCGGCGGGGGCCAACGTCCTGACTTTC. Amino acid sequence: CASSSRTRSAGANVLTF.